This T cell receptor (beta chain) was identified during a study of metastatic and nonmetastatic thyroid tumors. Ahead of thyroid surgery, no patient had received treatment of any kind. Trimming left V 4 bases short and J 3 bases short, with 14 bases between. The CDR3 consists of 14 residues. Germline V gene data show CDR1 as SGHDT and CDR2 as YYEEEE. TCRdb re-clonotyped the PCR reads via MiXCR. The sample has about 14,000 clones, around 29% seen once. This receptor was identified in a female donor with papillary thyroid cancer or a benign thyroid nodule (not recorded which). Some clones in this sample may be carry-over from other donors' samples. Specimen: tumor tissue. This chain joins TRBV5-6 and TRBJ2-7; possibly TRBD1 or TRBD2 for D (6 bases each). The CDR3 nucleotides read TGTGCCAGCAGCCTCTGGGGGGCTATCTACGAGCAGTACTTC. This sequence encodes CASSLWGAIYEQYF.